Below are 11 T cell receptor beta chains sequenced from a single sample in a study of blood T cells in healthy people across ages. The authors ran a second PCR of 7 to 11 cycles using a sample-barcoded 5' primer and a J-beta primer mix. TCRdb passed the 5' RACE reads through MiXCR, listing each CDR3 protein once. Of under 800,000 distinct CDR3 sequences in the sample, around 46% were seen once. Sequencing was performed on blood. The receptors stem from an older woman in good health.

J is TRBJ2-3 and V is TRBV6-2 or TRBV6-3; TRBD2 matches 9 bases. There are 17 residues in the CDR3. CDR1 is MNHEY, CDR2 SVGEGT, per germline. V lost 3 bases, J lost 1 base, and 8 bases stayed unmatched. The CDR3 nucleotides read TGTGCCAGCAGTTATGGACTAGCGAGCGACCGCACAGATACGCAGTATTTT. Translated: CASSYGLASDRTDTQYF.

In the case of this clonotype: At one of its ends the junction is not consistent with the germline gene, which may arise from a read error. The chain combines TRBV14 with TRBJ2-1; 8 bases match TRBD1. The germline CDR1 and CDR2 sequences are SGHDN and FVKESK. There are 18 residues in the CDR3. The CDR3 spells CTSSRRVAGGTAWSEQFF. DNA for the CDR3: TGTACCAGCAGCCGAAGGGTGGCAGGGGGCACAGCGTGGTCTGAGCAGTTCTTC. The whole variable domain, remainder taken from reference TRBV14 and TRBJ2-1, is EAGVTQFPSHSVIEKGQTVTLRCDPISGHDNLYWYRRVMGKEIKFLLHFVKESKQDESGMPNNRFLAERTGGTYSTLKVQPAELEDSGVYFCTSSRRVAGGTAWSEQFFGPGTRLTVL.

The V call is TRBV9, the J call TRBJ2-1, with D unresolved. The germline V gene has CDR1 SGDLS and CDR2 YYNGEE. Trimming left V 3 bases short and J 13 bases short, with 17 bases between. The CDR3 is made up of 13 amino acids. This CDR3 is CASSEDGQETQFF. CDR3 nucleotides: TGTGCCAGCAGCGAGGACGGCCAAGAGACCCAGTTCTTC.

This chain connects TRBV5-1 to TRBJ1-1, with TRBD1 identical over 8 bases. With V trimmed by 3 bases and J by 5 bases, 18 bases remained unmatched. Germline-derived CDR1 and CDR2 are SGHRS and YFSETQ. This CDR3 has 18 amino acids. CDR3 bases: TGCGCCAGCAGCTCCGAAGCACCCAATCACAGGGGGATGACTGAAGCTTTCTTT. The encoded protein is CASSSEAPNHRGMTEAFF. Supplemented by reference TRBV5-1 and TRBJ1-1, the full variable domain reads KAGVTQTPRYLIKTRGQQVTLSCSPISGHRSVSWYQQTPGQGLQFLFEYFSETQRNKGNFPGRFSGRQFSNSRSEMNVSTLELGDSALYLCASSSEAPNHRGMTEAFFGQGTRLTVV.

The V gene is TRBV20-1, the J gene TRBJ2-1; D gene ambiguous. The CDR3 runs 15 residues. The V and J ends lost 5 bases and 4 bases respectively, with 18 bases between them. Germline-derived CDR1 and CDR2 are DFQATT and SNEGSKA (reference sequence). The CDR3 bases are TGCAGTGCTTCCAAATCGGGTTCCTTTTACAATGAGCAGTTCTTC. It encodes CSASKSGSFYNEQFF.

The rearrangement links TRBV20-1 to TRBJ2-3; the match to TRBD1 covers 8 bases. Losses at the gene ends were 1 base for V and 8 bases for J; bases not matched to a gene: 8. CDR1 DFQATT and CDR2 SNEGSKA come from the germline V gene (reference sequence). CDR3 length equals 14 residues. The CDR3, as DNA: TGCAGTGCTAGAGGCAGGGGGCTTGGAGGTACGCAGTATTTT. Protein sequence: CSARGRGLGGTQYF.

This clonotype appeared a few times. The rearrangement links TRBV9 to TRBJ1-2; TRBD1 is a possible D gene (6 bases). Trimming stripped 5 bases from V and 2 bases from J, with 10 bases between. The CDR3 loop spans 13 amino acids. CDR1 is SGDLS, CDR2 YYNGEE, per germline. The CDR3 nucleotides read TGTGCCAGCAGTTGGCAGGGGAACTATGGCTACACCTTC. It specifies CASSWQGNYGYTF.

In its sample, this clonotype was seen a few times. J is TRBJ2-1 and V is TRBV21-1. TRBV21-1 is flagged as a pseudogene. This CDR3 contains 10 residues. The CDR3 sequence: CASSIGEQFF. DNA of the CDR3: TGTGCCAGCAGCATCGGTGAGCAGTTCTTC.

The V call is TRBV5-6, the J call TRBJ1-2; a weak D match, TRBD1 (5 bases). V was cut by 4 bases and J by 4 bases, with 11 bases left in between. This CDR3 is 13 amino acids long. CDR1 SGHDT and CDR2 YYEEEE come from the germline V gene. Written as DNA, the CDR3 is TGTGCCAGCAGCCCGACAGCAACCTATGGCTACACCTTC. Its protein is CASSPTATYGYTF.

In the case of this clonotype: This may arise from a read error, as a much more abundant clone is one base away. This chain links TRBV18 with TRBJ2-1; TRBD2 matches 9 bases. The assigned J gene may be wrong: the sequence end matches TRBJ2-7 better. Germline V gene sequence: CDR1 KGHSH, CDR2 LQKENI. The CDR3 is 15 amino acids. The CDR3 here is CASSRAGGPPNEQYF. CDR3 nucleotides: TGTGCCAGCTCACGGGCGGGAGGGCCTCCGAATGAGCAGTACTTC.

This clonotype was detected only a few times. The genes are TRBV29-1 and TRBJ2-7; tentatively, D is TRBD1 (6 bases). The V gene's germline CDR1 is SQVTM and CDR2 ANQGSEA. Trimming left V 6 bases short and J 2 bases short, with 20 bases between. The CDR3 spans 15 residues. CDR3 protein: CSVDGGQGPPYEQYF. The CDR3 nucleotides read TGCAGCGTCGACGGCGGGCAGGGGCCACCCTACGAGCAGTACTTC.